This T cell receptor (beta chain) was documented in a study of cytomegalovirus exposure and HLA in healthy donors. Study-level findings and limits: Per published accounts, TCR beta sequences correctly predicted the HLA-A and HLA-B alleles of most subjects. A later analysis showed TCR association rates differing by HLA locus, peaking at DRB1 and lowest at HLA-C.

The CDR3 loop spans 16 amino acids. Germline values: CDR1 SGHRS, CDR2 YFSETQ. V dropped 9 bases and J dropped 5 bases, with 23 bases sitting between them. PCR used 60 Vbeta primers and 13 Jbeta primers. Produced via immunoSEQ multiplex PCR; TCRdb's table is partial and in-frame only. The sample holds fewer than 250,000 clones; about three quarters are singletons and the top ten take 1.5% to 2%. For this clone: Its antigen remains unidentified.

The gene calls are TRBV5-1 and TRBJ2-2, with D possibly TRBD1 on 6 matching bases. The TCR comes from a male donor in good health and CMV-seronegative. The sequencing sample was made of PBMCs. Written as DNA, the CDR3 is TGCGCCACCTTCATTTGGGGGCTTAGGGGAACCGGGGAGCTGTTTTTT. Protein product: CATFIWGLRGTGELFF.